These T cell receptor beta chains were read from a single sample in a study of shared clonotypes between healthy human individuals. The protocol was immunoSEQ multiplex PCR, while the TCRdb copy is restricted to in-frame clones and leaves out a portion. Of roughly 2,300,000 clones in the sample, about nine tenths were seen once. The sequenced sample consisted of naive CD4+ T cells from PBMCs. Receptors originate from a young man in good health. Some clones in this sample may be carry-over from other donors' samples. Both conserved end residues are part of each CDR3. The order of the fields is V gene, D gene, clone size, J gene, CDR3 protein, CDR3 DNA. The D gene is left open where the match is weak. Only some rows state a clone size, as once, few, many or a class for expanded clones.

TRBV6-1	-	-	TRBJ1-3	CASSENPGGNTIYF	TGTGCCAGCAGTGAAAACCCGGGGGGGAACACCATATATTTT
TRBV4-1	-	-	TRBJ2-7	CASSQPRDEQYF	TGCGCCAGCAGCCAACCCCGGGACGAGCAGTACTTC
TRBV7-3	-	-	TRBJ2-1	CASSGSGAYNEQFF	TGTGCCAGCAGCGGATCCGGGGCATACAATGAGCAGTTCTTC
TRBV5-1	TRBD2	-	TRBJ2-1	CASSRGLAGGDNEQFF	TGCGCCAGCAGCAGGGGACTAGCGGGAGGGGACAATGAGCAGTTCTTC
TRBV9	TRBD1	-	TRBJ2-2	CASSVAGGTGELFF	TGTGCCAGCAGCGTAGCAGGGGGCACCGGGGAGCTGTTTTTT
TRBV6-6	-	-	TRBJ2-7	CASTGARVGEQYF	TGTGCCAGCACAGGGGCGCGGGTAGGGGAGCAGTACTTC
TRBV2	-	-	TRBJ2-1	CASSQGTPGAGGGEQFF	TGTGCCAGCAGTCAGGGGACTCCGGGAGCTGGCGGAGGTGAGCAGTTCTTC
TRBV18	-	-	TRBJ1-3	CASSPWTSKTSGNTIYF	TGTGCCAGCTCACCCTGGACAAGCAAGACCTCTGGAAACACCATATATTTT
TRBV30	-	few	TRBJ1-2	CAWSRDRFEGGYTF	TGTGCCTGGAGTCGGGATCGGTTTGAGGGTGGCTACACCTTC
TRBV5-4	TRBD1	-	TRBJ1-2	CASSLLTGANYGYTF	TGTGCCAGCAGTTTGCTGACAGGGGCTAACTATGGCTACACCTTC
TRBV28	TRBD2	-	TRBJ2-1	CASSWGGRTSGTDEQFF	TGTGCCAGCAGTTGGGGAGGGAGGACTAGCGGGACGGATGAGCAGTTCTTC
TRBV18	-	-	TRBJ1-2	CASSPQGRSGYTF	TGTGCCAGCTCACCTCAGGGGCGCTCTGGCTACACCTTC
TRBV5-1	-	-	TRBJ2-7	CASSLETSTYEQYF	TGCGCCAGCAGCTTGGAGACGAGTACCTACGAGCAGTACTTC
TRBV2	-	-	TRBJ2-1	CASILGYNEQFF	TGTGCCAGCATCCTCGGGTACAATGAGCAGTTCTTC
TRBV21-1	-	-	TRBJ2-3	CASSGRGRDRAPDTQYF	TGTGCCAGCAGCGGCCGGGGTCGGGACAGGGCCCCAGATACGCAGTATTTT
TRBV10-3	TRBD2	-	TRBJ2-2	CAIRGTGIGLAGGNTGELFF	TGTGCCATCAGAGGGACAGGGATCGGACTAGCGGGAGGGAACACCGGGGAGCTGTTTTTT
TRBV29-1	TRBD2	-	TRBJ2-1	CSVAGGGRNNEQFF	TGCAGCGTAGCGGGGGGAGGGCGGAACAATGAGCAGTTCTTC
TRBV7-9	-	-	TRBJ2-7	CASSVDTGIPISYEQYF	TGTGCCAGCAGCGTTGATACAGGGATCCCTATATCCTACGAGCAGTACTTC
TRBV28	-	-	TRBJ1-3	CASSFRGISGNTIYF	TGTGCCAGCAGTTTTAGGGGGATCTCTGGAAACACCATATATTTT
TRBV6-5	-	-	TRBJ2-7	CASSPGGTGALEQYF	TGTGCCAGCAGCCCTGGGGGGACGGGGGCCCTCGAGCAGTACTTC
TRBV7-8	-	-	TRBJ1-2	CASSLSQGYYGYTF	TGTGCCAGCAGCTTAAGCCAGGGGTACTATGGCTACACCTTC
TRBV5-1	-	-	TRBJ1-3	CASSLNSGSGNTIYF	TGCGCCAGCAGCCTAAACTCAGGCTCTGGAAACACCATATATTTT
TRBV4-2	-	-	TRBJ1-2	CASSQDSQANYGYTF	TGTGCCAGCAGCCAAGATAGTCAGGCTAACTATGGCTACACCTTC
TRBV4-1	TRBD1	-	TRBJ1-5	CASSQDIGQAYYQPQHF	TGCGCCAGCAGCCAAGACATCGGACAGGCCTATTACCAGCCCCAGCATTTT
TRBV5-4	TRBD2	once	TRBJ2-3	CASSQGLAGTSTDTQYF	TGTGCCAGCAGCCAGGGACTAGCGGGGACTAGCACAGATACGCAGTATTTT
TRBV5-1	-	-	TRBJ2-1	CASSLSVGVNEQFF	TGCGCCAGCAGCCTCTCAGTCGGGGTCAATGAGCAGTTCTTC
TRBV7-3	-	-	TRBJ2-2	CASSLRANPGHPTLTGELFF	TGTGCCAGCAGCTTAAGAGCGAATCCGGGACATCCAACCCTCACCGGGGAGCTGTTTTTT
TRBV4-3	TRBD1	-	TRBJ1-2	CASSRQLIPGQGNYGYTF	TGCGCCAGCAGCCGACAACTAATTCCGGGACAGGGAAACTATGGCTACACCTTC
TRBV7-2	TRBD1	-	TRBJ1-4	CASSFDRGSEKLFF	TGTGCCAGCAGCTTCGACAGGGGAAGCGAAAAACTGTTTTTT
TRBV9	TRBD2	once	TRBJ2-1	CASSALSGSGSEQFF	TGTGCCAGCAGCGCCCTCAGCGGGAGCGGGAGTGAGCAGTTCTTC
TRBV7-9	-	-	TRBJ1-4	CASSLVRGRSNEKLFF	TGTGCCAGCAGCTTAGTTCGGGGGCGGTCTAATGAAAAACTGTTTTTT
TRBV30	-	-	TRBJ2-5	CAWSVMEVRTQYF	TGTGCCTGGAGTGTAATGGAAGTCCGTACCCAGTACTTC
TRBV5-1	-	-	TRBJ1-3	CASSPGERSGNTIYF	TGCGCCAGCAGCCCGGGAGAGCGCTCTGGAAACACCATATATTTT
TRBV28	-	-	TRBJ1-3	CASSFSGIGQASSGNTIYF	TGTGCCAGCAGCTTCTCTGGGATTGGACAAGCAAGCTCTGGAAACACCATATATTTT
TRBV28	-	-	TRBJ2-1	CASITGRFSYNEQFF	TGTGCCAGCATCACAGGGAGATTCTCCTACAATGAGCAGTTCTTC
TRBV10-3	TRBD1	-	TRBJ2-7	CAIRGQGVSYEQYF	TGTGCCATCAGGGGACAGGGGGTATCCTACGAGCAGTACTTC
TRBV28	-	-	TRBJ2-1	CASSRPRGRGHFSYNEQFF	TGTGCCAGCAGCCGACCCCGGGGGCGGGGCCACTTTTCCTACAATGAGCAGTTCTTC
TRBV28	-	-	TRBJ2-5	CASSLAQVTQYF	TGTGCCAGCAGTTTAGCGCAAGTGACCCAGTACTTC
TRBV5-1	-	-	TRBJ1-2	CASSSREPYGYTF	TGCGCCAGCAGCTCTCGGGAGCCCTATGGCTACACCTTC
TRBV7-9	-	-	TRBJ2-3	CASSLVGDTQYF	TGTGCCAGCAGCTTAGTTGGCGATACGCAGTATTTT
TRBV18	-	once	TRBJ1-4	CATSGLGGEKLFF	TGTGCCACCTCGGGCCTCGGAGGCGAAAAACTGTTTTTT
TRBV19	-	once	TRBJ2-7	CASSIVPRESYEQYF	TGTGCCAGTAGTATAGTCCCCAGAGAGTCCTACGAGCAGTACTTC
TRBV6-6	TRBD1	-	TRBJ1-2	CASSYTGQGVNYGYTF	TGTGCCAGCAGTTACACAGGACAGGGGGTGAATTATGGCTACACCTTC
TRBV7-9	TRBD1	-	TRBJ1-5	CASSLSGTGGNQPQHF	TGTGCCAGCAGCTTATCCGGGACAGGGGGCAATCAGCCCCAGCATTTT
TRBV14	TRBD2	-	TRBJ2-7	CASSQVSGGPYEQYF	TGTGCCAGCAGCCAAGTGTCGGGAGGGCCGTACGAGCAGTACTTC
TRBV9	-	-	TRBJ2-2	CASSALAANTGELFF	TGTGCCAGCAGCGCATTGGCCGCGAACACCGGGGAGCTGTTTTTT